The following is a TCR beta chain sequence with its context. The antigen remains unidentified. The sample originates from a study of radiotherapy plus CTLA-4 blockade in lung cancer. This CDR3 comprises 16 residues. Germline V lookup: CDR1 MGHDK, CDR2 SYGVNS. Losses at the gene ends were 3 bases for V and 6 bases for J; bases not matched to a gene: 6. TCRdb's table, derived via immunoSEQ multiplex PCR, lists solely in-frame clones and lacks some. This sample has fewer than 50,000 clones, with approximately 86% found just once. Study-wide points: Researchers report tumor-derived TCR clones expanding in blood after radiotherapy plus ipilimumab.

The clonotype comes from a human donor with non-small cell lung cancer whose response to radiotherapy plus ipilimumab could not be evaluated. Source: peripheral blood, taken from a patient treated with radiotherapy plus ipilimumab. The chain employs TRBV25-1 and TRBJ1-6; 9 nucleotides align to TRBD1. The CDR3 DNA is TGTGCCAGCAGTGATCCGGGACAGGGTGGTAATTCACCCCTCCACTTT. Amino acids: CASSDPGQGGNSPLHF.